The source of this TCR beta chain is a study of blood T cell repertoires in COVID-19. CDR1 is SGHDN, CDR2 FVKESK, per germline. Unmatched junction bases numbered 9, after V lost 4 bases and J lost 9 bases. The CDR3 sequence is 15 residues long. This clone was counted once. The data were produced by immunoSEQ multiplex PCR, yet TCRdb's version contains in-frame clones alone and is incomplete. The data show roughly 64,000 clones, about four fifths seen once. The sequencing input was peripheral blood. The source is a human donor in a cohort sampled during active COVID-19. The V gene is TRBV14, the J gene TRBJ2-1; 10 nucleotides align to TRBD2. The CDR3 DNA is TGTGCCAGCAGCCGTACTAGCGGGATTTTGGGTGAGCAGTTCTTC. Its protein is CASSRTSGILGEQFF. The whole variable domain, remainder taken from reference TRBV14 and TRBJ2-1, is EAGVTQFPSHSVIEKGQTVTLRCDPISGHDNLYWYRRVMGKEIKFLLHFVKESKQDESGMPNNRFLAERTGGTYSTLKVQPAELEDSGVYFCASSRTSGILGEQFFGPGTRLTVL.